A single sample is the source of the 19 T cell receptor beta chains below, sequenced in a study of T cells after yellow fever vaccination. TCRdb itself ran the 5' RACE reads through MiXCR, one entry per CDR3 protein. Of around 600,000 distinct CDR3 sequences listed, approximately 13% are singletons. Sample: PBMCs, taken on the day of the yellow fever booster vaccination. Receptors originate from a young man who received the YFV17D yellow fever vaccine.

This clonotype was seen a handful of times. This chain connects TRBV3-1 to TRBJ2-7; D remains unclear. This CDR3 is 15 amino acids long. Germline V gene sequence: CDR1 LGHDT, CDR2 YNNKEL (reference sequence). The germline V and J ends were trimmed by 1 base and 2 bases, with 12 bases remaining between them. CDR3 region: CASSQGANLAYEQYF. CDR3 bases: TGTGCCAGCAGCCAAGGTGCGAACTTGGCCTACGAGCAGTACTTC.

This clonotype was picked up a small number of times. CDR3 nucleotides: TGTGCCAGCAGCTGGGGGAGGGCCAGGGAGACCCAGTACTTC. Protein sequence: CASSWGRARETQYF. The gene calls are TRBV7-2 and TRBJ2-5, with TRBD2 identical over 7 bases. CDR1 and CDR2 from the germline V gene are SGHTA and FQGNSA. With V trimmed by 4 bases and J by 5 bases, 7 bases remained unmatched. The CDR3 length is 14 residues.

About this clonotype: A much more abundant neighbour one base away suggests this may be a read error. This sequence joins TRBV20-1 and TRBJ2-7; D possibly matches TRBD1 or TRBD2 (5 bases each). The V gene's germline CDR1 is DFQATT and CDR2 SNEGSKA (reference sequence). The CDR3 spans 14 residues. Trimming took 0 bases from V and 7 from J, leaving 16 bases between them. The CDR3 reads CSARDTGKGSEQYF. The CDR3, as DNA: TGCAGTGCTAGAGATACAGGCAAGGGGAGTGAGCAGTACTTC.

This clonotype was counted only a few times. The chain joins TRBV5-1 to TRBJ2-7; D gene ambiguous. The germline gives CDR1 SGHRS, CDR2 YFSETQ. The V and J ends lost 0 bases and 12 bases respectively, with 13 bases between them. The CDR3 spans 12 residues. CDR3 in amino acids: CASSLEAGHLYF. The CDR3 nucleotides read TGCGCCAGCAGCTTGGAGGCAGGTCATCTGTACTTC.

V is TRBV25-1 and J is TRBJ1-1; 9 positions agree with TRBD1. CDR1 is MGHDK, CDR2 SYGVNS, per germline. This CDR3 has 14 amino acids. The V segment lost 6 bases and the J segment 4 bases; nucleotides outside the gene matches: 6. In DNA, the CDR3 is TGTGCCAGCAGAGCCCGGGACAGGGCCACTGAAGCTTTCTTT. Translating gives CASRARDRATEAFF.

The rearrangement links TRBV5-1 to TRBJ1-2, with a possible D match to TRBD1 (6 bases). The CDR3 covers 14 residues. Trimming pared 4 bases from V and 7 bases from J, leaving 17 bases between. The germline CDR1 and CDR2 sequences are SGHRS and YFSETQ. The CDR3 DNA is TGCGCCAGCAGCGGCGGTGGGACATGGTTTGGCTACACCTTC. It encodes CASSGGGTWFGYTF.

The chain recombines TRBV18 with TRBJ2-3; weak D call: TRBD2 (6 bases). The V gene lost 8 bases and the J gene lost 3 bases, with 15 bases spanning the gap. The CDR3 loop spans 14 amino acids. CDR1 is KGHSH and CDR2 is LQKENI in the germline V gene. The CDR3 bases are TGTGCCAGCCAACGGGGGATTGGTACAGATACGCAGTATTTT. Protein: CASQRGIGTDTQYF.

The chain recombines TRBV20-1 with TRBJ1-2; D ambiguous. Looked up from germline, CDR1 is DFQATT and CDR2 is SNEGSKA (reference sequence). The CDR3 sequence is 11 residues long. Trimming stripped 5 bases from V and 2 bases from J, with 6 bases between. CDR3 in amino acids: CSARPNYGYTF. In DNA form, the CDR3 reads TGCAGTGCTCGCCCAAACTATGGCTACACCTTC.

This clonotype turned up a few times. This chain links TRBV7-2 with TRBJ2-1, with 12 bases matching TRBD2. CDR3 length: 16 residues. The V gene end was trimmed by 4 bases and the J gene end by 9 bases; junction bases not matched to a gene: 10. Germline V gives CDR1 SGHTA, CDR2 FQGNSA. The CDR3 DNA is TGTGCCAGCAGCTATCTAGCGGGAGGGCCCTCAGCTGAGCAGTTCTTC. Translating it yields CASSYLAGGPSAEQFF.

Only a few counts were recorded for this clonotype. J is TRBJ2-7 and V is TRBV6-5; perhaps TRBD1 as D (5 bases). The CDR3 totals 12 residues. The germline V gene encodes CDR1 MNHEY and CDR2 SVGAGI. The V end lost 10 bases, the J end lost 2 bases, and 12 bases lay between the germline ends. Here the CDR3 reads CATHQGTYEQYF. The CDR3 DNA reads as TGTGCCACTCATCAGGGAACCTACGAGCAGTACTTC.

Regarding this clonotype: The final CDR3 position lacks the conserved phenylalanine or tryptophan, pointing to a likely read error. The J gene is TRBJ2-1, the V gene TRBV18; no firm D call. Germline CDR1 KGHSH, CDR2 LQKENI. CDR3 length: 13 residues. V lost 1 base and J 5 bases, leaving 6 bases between the germline ends. Here the CDR3 reads CASSPRTNNEQFL. CDR3 bases: TGTGCCAGCTCACCACGGACGAACAATGAGCAGTTCTTG.

This chain joins TRBV5-1 and TRBJ1-2, with 8 positions matching TRBD1. This CDR3 contains 14 residues. Germline CDR1 and CDR2: SGHRS and YFSETQ. Trimming removed 5 bases from V and 2 bases from J; junction bases left unmatched: 5. In DNA form, the CDR3 reads TGCGCCAGCAGAGGACAGGGCGGGAACTATGGCTACACCTTC. Translating it yields CASRGQGGNYGYTF.

The table lists this clonotype with many counts. This chain links TRBV7-2 with TRBJ2-3; D unclear. Germline V gene sequence: CDR1 SGHTA, CDR2 FQGNSA. The V end lost 5 bases, the J end lost 0 bases, and 6 bases lay between the germline ends. This CDR3 has 13 residues. In DNA form, the CDR3 reads TGTGCCAGCAGCCACGGGAGCACAGATACGCAGTATTTT. Translated: CASSHGSTDTQYF.

The genes are TRBV5-1 and TRBJ2-1, with a possible D match to TRBD2 (6 bases). Germline V gene sequence: CDR1 SGHRS, CDR2 YFSETQ. V was clipped by 2 bases and J by 8 bases, with 14 bases between them. The CDR3 is 14 residues long. Here the CDR3 DNA reads TGCGCCAGCAGCTTCTTAGCGGCCTGGGATGAGCAGTTCTTC. Protein: CASSFLAAWDEQFF.

This chain connects TRBV7-2 to TRBJ2-5; tentative D call: TRBD1 (6 bases). Germline V gene data show CDR1 as SGHTA and CDR2 as FQGNSA. The V gene lost 5 bases and the J gene lost 1 base, with 11 bases spanning the gap. The CDR3 sequence is 14 residues long. The DNA for the CDR3 is TGTGCCAGCAGCCGCGGACAGATCCAAGAGACCCAGTACTTC. Its protein product is CASSRGQIQETQYF. The whole variable domain, filled in from reference TRBV7-2 and TRBJ2-5, reads GAGVSQSPSNKVTEKGKDVELRCDPISGHTALYWYRQSLGQGLEFLIYFQGNSAPDKSGLPSDRFSAERTGGSVSTLTIQRTQQEDSAVYLCASSRGQIQETQYFGPGTRLLVL.

This clonotype has a handful of counts. The chain carries TRBV21-1 and TRBJ2-7; TRBD1 reflects the table's D call only, with no check against the DNA. TRBV21-1 is recorded as a pseudogene. This CDR3 is 14 amino acids long. This CDR3 is CASSWKGAQHEQYF. CDR3 nucleotide sequence: TGTGCCAGCAGCTGGAAGGGGGCGCAACACGAGCAGTACTTC.

This clonotype has more than one count but fewer than ten. V usage is TRBV10-3 and J usage is TRBJ2-5, with TRBD2 matching 9 bases. Per germline, CDR1 ENHRY and CDR2 SYGVKD. The V gene end was trimmed by 11 bases and the J gene end by 4 bases; junction bases not matched to a gene: 2. CDR3 length: 11 amino acids. The CDR3 here is CAAGGAETQYF. The CDR3 nucleotides read TGTGCCGCGGGGGGGGCAGAGACCCAGTACTTC.

Only a few counts were recorded for this clonotype. J is TRBJ2-5 and V is TRBV5-4; D may be TRBD2 (6 bases). V was trimmed by 2 bases and J by 6 bases, leaving 11 bases between them. This CDR3 spans 13 amino acids. In germline, CDR1 is SGHNT, CDR2 YYREEE (reference sequence). The chain's CDR3 is CASSFSREKTQYF. The CDR3 DNA reads as TGTGCCAGCAGCTTCTCCCGGGAGAAGACCCAGTACTTC.

This clonotype was observed a few times. The CDR3 loop reads CASSERPRGTRFF. In nucleotides, the CDR3 is TGTGCCAGCAGTGAAAGACCACGGGGGACTCGGTTCTTC. V is TRBV6-1 and J is TRBJ2-1; the D gene is possibly TRBD2 (6 bases). Trimming removed 2 bases at V and 15 bases at J, with 17 bases between. Germline CDR1 is MNHNS and CDR2 is SASEGT. This CDR3 spans 13 amino acids.